This T cell receptor (beta chain) came from a study of blood T cell repertoires in COVID-19. Study-level information: PBMCs, B-cell-depleted T cells, or T cells were the source of the cDNA or gDNA that made up the material.

Authors' analysis steps: Reference gene primer amplification gave nucleated cell count estimates. Sequenced by immunoSEQ multiplex PCR; TCRdb stores in-frame clones only, minus some. V and J calls and clone size are copied from that table; D and trimming were computed from the DNA. The profile shows 220,000 or so clones, about nine tenths of them singletons. V dropped 6 bases and J dropped 3; count of bases not matched to a gene: 5. The CDR3 covers 14 residues. Germline CDR1 ENHRY, CDR2 SYGVKD. V is TRBV10-3 and J is TRBJ1-2; TRBD1 aligns across 9 bases. Input material: PBMCs or T cells enriched from blood (not recorded which). This sequence was found in a man in his forties or fifties who had been exposed to COVID-19. The CDR3 bases are TGTGCCATCAGGGATGGGACAGGGCACTATGGCTACACCTTC. As protein: CAIRDGTGHYGYTF.